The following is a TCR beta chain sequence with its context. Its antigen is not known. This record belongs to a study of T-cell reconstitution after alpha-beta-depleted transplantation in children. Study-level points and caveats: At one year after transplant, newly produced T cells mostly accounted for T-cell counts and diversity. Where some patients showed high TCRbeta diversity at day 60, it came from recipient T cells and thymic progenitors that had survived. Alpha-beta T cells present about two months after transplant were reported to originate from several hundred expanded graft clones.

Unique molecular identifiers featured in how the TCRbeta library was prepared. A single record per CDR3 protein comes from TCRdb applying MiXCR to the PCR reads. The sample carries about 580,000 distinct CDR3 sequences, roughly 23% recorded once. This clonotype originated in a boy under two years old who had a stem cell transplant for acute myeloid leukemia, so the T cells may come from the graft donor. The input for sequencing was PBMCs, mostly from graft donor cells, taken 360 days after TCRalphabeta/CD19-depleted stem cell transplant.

The chain's CDR3 is CASSAGLAKDTQYF. The CDR3 DNA sequence: TGTGCCAGCAGTGCGGGACTAGCGAAAGATACGCAGTATTTT. V and J are TRBV12-3 or TRBV12-4 and TRBJ2-3; 10 nucleotides line up with TRBD2. The CDR3 is made up of 14 amino acids. The junction had 4 bases not matched to a gene; V was cut back by 5 bases and J by 5 bases.